This is a list of T cell receptor beta chains from one sample in a study of cytomegalovirus exposure and HLA in healthy donors. Generated by immunoSEQ multiplex PCR, the TCRdb table keeps only in-frame clones and is missing some. The sample includes 140,000 or so clones, approximately 88% seen only once; the top ten take less than 5.5%. The sequenced material came from PBMCs. Receptor source: a man aged 18 to 29 in good health and CMV-seropositive. The CDR3 runs from the conserved cysteine through the conserved F or W. Each record gives: CDR3 protein, CDR3 DNA, V gene, clone size, J gene, D gene. D genes are given only for firm matches. Clone size is stated in some rows and not others, as once, few, many or a class when expanded.

CDR3: CASSLIDEQFF
DNA: TGTGCCAGCAGCTTGATCGATGAGCAGTTCTTC
V: TRBV5-6
size: few
J: TRBJ2-1
D: -

CDR3: CASSLGLAEYNEQFF
DNA: TGTGCCAGCAGCTTAGGACTAGCGGAGTACAATGAGCAGTTCTTC
V: TRBV11-2
size: -
J: TRBJ2-1
D: TRBD2

CDR3: CSVLAGGANTQYF
DNA: TGCAGCGTCTTAGCGGGGGGAGCAAATACGCAGTATTTT
V: TRBV29-1
size: -
J: TRBJ2-3
D: TRBD2

CDR3: CASSLGDRTVGGYTF
DNA: TGTGCCAGCAGCTTAGGGGACAGGACCGTAGGAGGCTACACCTTC
V: TRBV7-9
size: -
J: TRBJ1-2
D: TRBD1

CDR3: CASSDRANEQYF
DNA: TGTGCCAGCAGTGACAGGGCCAACGAGCAGTACTTC
V: TRBV27
size: few
J: TRBJ2-7
D: TRBD1

CDR3: CASVPLAGEGTTQYF
DNA: TGTGCCAGCGTTCCACTAGCGGGAGAGGGTACTACGCAGTATTTT
V: TRBV28
size: -
J: TRBJ2-3
D: TRBD2

CDR3: CASTRDREYGYTF
DNA: TGTGCCAGTACCCGGGACAGAGAGTATGGCTACACCTTC
V: TRBV19
size: few
J: TRBJ1-2
D: TRBD1

CDR3: CASSLAGTDTQYF
DNA: TGCGCCAGCAGCTTGGCCGGCACAGATACGCAGTATTTT
V: TRBV5-1
size: once
J: TRBJ2-3
D: -

CDR3: CASSFLGQGEAFF
DNA: TGTGCCAGCAGTTTCCTAGGGCAGGGTGAAGCTTTCTTT
V: TRBV27
size: -
J: TRBJ1-1
D: -

CDR3: CASSLETTLPGELFF
DNA: TGCGCCAGCAGCTTGGAGACGACTTTGCCCGGGGAGCTGTTTTTT
V: TRBV5-1
size: -
J: TRBJ2-2
D: -

CDR3: CASRTGRRGYTF
DNA: TGTGCCAGCAGAACTGGACGGAGGGGCTACACCTTC
V: TRBV6-5
size: -
J: TRBJ1-2
D: -

CDR3: CASSTTGRGGETQYF
DNA: TGTGCCAGCTCAACGACGGGTAGGGGTGGAGAGACCCAGTACTTC
V: TRBV18
size: -
J: TRBJ2-5
D: -

CDR3: CASSFEGRKNIQYF
DNA: TGTGCCAGCAGTTTTGAGGGGAGGAAAAACATTCAGTACTTC
V: TRBV28
size: -
J: TRBJ2-4
D: -

CDR3: CASSVGTGQGIYEQYF
DNA: TGTGCCAGCAGCGTAGGTACGGGACAGGGTATTTACGAGCAGTACTTC
V: TRBV9
size: -
J: TRBJ2-7
D: TRBD1

CDR3: CASSVGNGMNTEAFF
DNA: TGTGCCAGCAGCGTCGGGAACGGCATGAACACTGAAGCTTTCTTT
V: TRBV9
size: -
J: TRBJ1-1
D: -

CDR3: CSVTTLSTDTQYF
DNA: TGCAGCGTAACTACCTTGAGCACAGATACGCAGTATTTT
V: TRBV29-1
size: -
J: TRBJ2-3
D: -

CDR3: CASSDRPNTGELFF
DNA: TGTGCCAGCAGCGACAGGCCGAACACCGGGGAGCTGTTTTTT
V: TRBV11-2
size: -
J: TRBJ2-2
D: -

CDR3: CASSLPQGAQHF
DNA: TGTGCCAGCTCCCTTCCCCAAGGGGCCCAGCATTTT
V: TRBV18
size: -
J: TRBJ1-5
D: -

CDR3: CASSLGPSGETYEQYF
DNA: TGCGCCAGCAGCTTAGGACCTAGCGGGGAAACCTACGAGCAGTACTTC
V: TRBV5-1
size: -
J: TRBJ2-7
D: TRBD2

CDR3: CSVGHRFATDTQYF
DNA: TGCAGCGTTGGACACCGTTTCGCCACAGATACGCAGTATTTT
V: TRBV29-1
size: -
J: TRBJ2-3
D: -

CDR3: CASSLTSGGLSYEQYF
DNA: TGTGCCAGCAGTCTGACTAGCGGGGGACTCTCCTACGAGCAGTACTTC
V: TRBV28
size: -
J: TRBJ2-7
D: TRBD2

CDR3: CASSIRQGGSYEQYF
DNA: TGCGCCAGCAGCATAAGACAGGGGGGGTCGTACGAGCAGTACTTC
V: TRBV5-1
size: -
J: TRBJ2-7
D: TRBD1

CDR3: CASSLRGTGSDGYTF
DNA: TGTGCCAGCAGCTTAAGAGGGACAGGGTCCGATGGCTACACCTTC
V: TRBV13
size: -
J: TRBJ1-2
D: TRBD1

CDR3: CAWSVQVEAFF
DNA: TGTGCCTGGAGTGTACAGGTTGAAGCTTTCTTT
V: TRBV30
size: -
J: TRBJ1-1
D: -

CDR3: CAWREGQLQETQYF
DNA: TGTGCCTGGAGAGAGGGACAGCTCCAAGAGACCCAGTACTTC
V: TRBV30
size: few
J: TRBJ2-5
D: TRBD1

CDR3: CASSSQGSGTEAFF
DNA: TGCGCCAGCAGCTCTCAGGGGAGTGGCACTGAAGCTTTCTTT
V: TRBV5-1
size: -
J: TRBJ1-1
D: -

CDR3: CASSLVQGPSYEQYF
DNA: TGTGCCAGCAGCTTGGTGCAGGGTCCTTCCTACGAGCAGTACTTC
V: TRBV5-4
size: -
J: TRBJ2-7
D: -

CDR3: CSARREDTQYF
DNA: TGCAGTGCTAGACGAGAAGATACGCAGTATTTT
V: TRBV20-1
size: -
J: TRBJ2-3
D: -

CDR3: CASSLVGQPSSYEQYF
DNA: TGTGCCAGCAGCTTAGTAGGACAGCCCAGCTCCTACGAGCAGTACTTC
V: TRBV7-8
size: -
J: TRBJ2-7
D: -

CDR3: CASSTRELTGELFF
DNA: TGTGCCAGTAGTACCCGGGAACTCACCGGGGAGCTGTTTTTT
V: TRBV19
size: -
J: TRBJ2-2
D: -

CDR3: CASSSTATDNSPLHF
DNA: TGTGCCAGCAGCTCTACCGCCACGGATAATTCACCCCTCCACTTT
V: TRBV7-8
size: few
J: TRBJ1-6
D: -